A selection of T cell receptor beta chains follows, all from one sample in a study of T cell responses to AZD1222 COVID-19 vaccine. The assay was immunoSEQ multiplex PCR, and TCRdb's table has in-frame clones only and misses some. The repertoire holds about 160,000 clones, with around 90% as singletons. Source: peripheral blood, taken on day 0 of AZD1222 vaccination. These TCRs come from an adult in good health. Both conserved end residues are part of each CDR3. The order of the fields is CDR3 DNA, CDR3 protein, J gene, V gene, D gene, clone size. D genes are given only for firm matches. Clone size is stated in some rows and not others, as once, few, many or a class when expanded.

cdr3_nt: TGTGCCAGCAGCCTGACAGGGACAGATAACTATGGCTACACCTTC
cdr3_aa: CASSLTGTDNYGYTF
j_call: TRBJ1-2
v_call: TRBV7-9
d_call: TRBD1
clone_size: .

cdr3_nt: TGTGCCAGCAGGTCGACAGGGGGAGATAATTCACCCCTCCACTTT
cdr3_aa: CASRSTGGDNSPLHF
j_call: TRBJ1-6
v_call: TRBV28
d_call: TRBD1
clone_size: once

cdr3_nt: TGTGCCAGCAGCCAAGGACGGACAGGGACTGGCTACACCTTC
cdr3_aa: CASSQGRTGTGYTF
j_call: TRBJ1-2
v_call: TRBV14
d_call: TRBD1
clone_size: .

cdr3_nt: TGTGCCAGTAGTATAGGGGGACTAAAGAGCTCCTACAATGAGCAGTTCTTC
cdr3_aa: CASSIGGLKSSYNEQFF
j_call: TRBJ2-1
v_call: TRBV19
d_call: TRBD2
clone_size: .

cdr3_nt: TGTGCCAGCAGCTCGAGACATCGTACTGAAGCTTTCTTT
cdr3_aa: CASSSRHRTEAFF
j_call: TRBJ1-1
v_call: TRBV7-2
d_call: .
clone_size: .

cdr3_nt: TGTGCCAGCAGGGGACGGGGAGGGGGCGATGGCTACACCTTC
cdr3_aa: CASRGRGGGDGYTF
j_call: TRBJ1-2
v_call: TRBV6-5
d_call: TRBD1
clone_size: .

cdr3_nt: TGTGCCAGCAGCTTGGGGATCGAAAATGAGCAGTTCTTC
cdr3_aa: CASSLGIENEQFF
j_call: TRBJ2-1
v_call: TRBV11-3
d_call: .
clone_size: .

cdr3_nt: TGTGCCAGCAGCCAGGATGCCCTAAACATTCAGTACTTC
cdr3_aa: CASSQDALNIQYF
j_call: TRBJ2-4
v_call: TRBV3-1/TRBV3-2
d_call: .
clone_size: .

cdr3_nt: TGTGCCAGCAGTAAAATAGGGGCGAGCTATGGCTACACCTTC
cdr3_aa: CASSKIGASYGYTF
j_call: TRBJ1-2
v_call: TRBV6-4
d_call: .
clone_size: .

cdr3_nt: TGTGCCAGTAGCAAACCAGGGGGCGCGGGGACGGGCAATGAGCAGTTCTTC
cdr3_aa: CASSKPGGAGTGNEQFF
j_call: TRBJ2-1
v_call: TRBV19
d_call: TRBD1
clone_size: .

cdr3_nt: TGTGCCAGCAGCTTAACACCTAGCGGGACGGCCTACGAGCAGTACTTC
cdr3_aa: CASSLTPSGTAYEQYF
j_call: TRBJ2-7
v_call: TRBV11-2
d_call: TRBD2
clone_size: .

cdr3_nt: TGTGCCAGCAGCCCCCGGCGGGGTGCTACCGGGGAGCTGTTTTTT
cdr3_aa: CASSPRRGATGELFF
j_call: TRBJ2-2
v_call: TRBV7-8
d_call: .
clone_size: .

cdr3_nt: TGTGCCAGCAACCCGATCCGGGGGGCGACCTATGGCTACACCTTC
cdr3_aa: CASNPIRGATYGYTF
j_call: TRBJ1-2
v_call: TRBV6-2/TRBV6-3
d_call: .
clone_size: .

cdr3_nt: TGTGCCAGCAGCCCAAGACAGTCCACTGAAGCTTTCTTT
cdr3_aa: CASSPRQSTEAFF
j_call: TRBJ1-1
v_call: TRBV5-4
d_call: .
clone_size: .

cdr3_nt: TGTGCCAGCAGCTTAAATTCGGCGAACACTGAAGCTTTCTTT
cdr3_aa: CASSLNSANTEAFF
j_call: TRBJ1-1
v_call: TRBV7-9
d_call: .
clone_size: .

cdr3_nt: TGTGCCACCCAGCTTGGGTCTAGCGGATTACCCTACGAGCAGTACTTC
cdr3_aa: CATQLGSSGLPYEQYF
j_call: TRBJ2-7
v_call: TRBV5-4
d_call: TRBD2
clone_size: .

cdr3_nt: TGCAGCGTTGAAGAGAAAGGGCCCGGGAGCATCAGGCAGCCCCAGCATTTT
cdr3_aa: CSVEEKGPGSIRQPQHF
j_call: TRBJ1-5
v_call: TRBV29-1
d_call: .
clone_size: .

cdr3_nt: TGTGCCAGCAGCCGTCCTGGGGCGAACACTGAAGCTTTCTTT
cdr3_aa: CASSRPGANTEAFF
j_call: TRBJ1-1
v_call: TRBV6-5
d_call: .
clone_size: .

cdr3_nt: TGTGCCAGCAGTAGGGGACGGTACGAGCAGTACTTC
cdr3_aa: CASSRGRYEQYF
j_call: TRBJ2-7
v_call: TRBV28
d_call: .
clone_size: .

cdr3_nt: TGTGCCAGCAGCTCCCTCTACGAGCAGTACTTC
cdr3_aa: CASSSLYEQYF
j_call: TRBJ2-7
v_call: TRBV7-2
d_call: .
clone_size: .

cdr3_nt: TGTGCCACCAGCAGAGCTGGGGAGATCTATGGCTACACCTTC
cdr3_aa: CATSRAGEIYGYTF
j_call: TRBJ1-2
v_call: TRBV15
d_call: .
clone_size: .

cdr3_nt: TGTGCCAGCAGCCCGGAAGCCCACACAGATACGCAGTATTTT
cdr3_aa: CASSPEAHTDTQYF
j_call: TRBJ2-3
v_call: TRBV3-1/TRBV3-2
d_call: .
clone_size: .

cdr3_nt: TGTGCCAGCAGTGAATCAAAGCGGGAGAGTTCAGATACGCAGTATTTT
cdr3_aa: CASSESKRESSDTQYF
j_call: TRBJ2-3
v_call: TRBV25-1
d_call: TRBD2
clone_size: .

cdr3_nt: TGTGCCAGCAGCCCCGGTTCTAGCTTTAGGGTCAGCGAGCAGTACTTC
cdr3_aa: CASSPGSSFRVSEQYF
j_call: TRBJ2-7
v_call: TRBV9
d_call: .
clone_size: .

cdr3_nt: TGTGCCAGCAGCTTAGATTTCGGGAGCCAGGAGACCCAGTACTTC
cdr3_aa: CASSLDFGSQETQYF
j_call: TRBJ2-5
v_call: TRBV11-3
d_call: .
clone_size: .

cdr3_nt: TGTGCCAGCAGCCAGGTAGATAATTCACCCCTCCACTTT
cdr3_aa: CASSQVDNSPLHF
j_call: TRBJ1-6
v_call: TRBV9
d_call: .
clone_size: .

cdr3_nt: TGTGCCAGTAGTATCGGGACGGTTAATGAAAAACTGTTTTTT
cdr3_aa: CASSIGTVNEKLFF
j_call: TRBJ1-4
v_call: TRBV19
d_call: .
clone_size: .

cdr3_nt: TGTGCCAGCAGTTTATGGACAGGGTGGAACATTCAGTACTTC
cdr3_aa: CASSLWTGWNIQYF
j_call: TRBJ2-4
v_call: TRBV27
d_call: TRBD1
clone_size: .

cdr3_nt: TGTGCCAGCTCACCCGCCGAGGGCTCCTACAATGAGCAGTTCTTC
cdr3_aa: CASSPAEGSYNEQFF
j_call: TRBJ2-1
v_call: TRBV18
d_call: .
clone_size: .

cdr3_nt: TGTGCCAGCAGCCAACCAAGGGGGCCTAGCGGGGAGCTGTTTTTT
cdr3_aa: CASSQPRGPSGELFF
j_call: TRBJ2-2
v_call: TRBV14
d_call: TRBD1
clone_size: .

cdr3_nt: TGTGCCAGCAGCTTAGAGGGGGGTGGCTACACCTTC
cdr3_aa: CASSLEGGGYTF
j_call: TRBJ1-2
v_call: TRBV7-8
d_call: .
clone_size: .

cdr3_nt: TGCAGCGTTCGGACAGATGCAATGACGCAGTTCTTC
cdr3_aa: CSVRTDAMTQFF
j_call: TRBJ2-1
v_call: TRBV29-1
d_call: .
clone_size: .

cdr3_nt: TGTGCCAGCAGCTTTGAAAGGAACACTGAAGCTTTCTTT
cdr3_aa: CASSFERNTEAFF
j_call: TRBJ1-1
v_call: TRBV7-8
d_call: .
clone_size: .

cdr3_nt: TGTGCCACCAGCGGTCCCGACAGGGAATTTGTCTATGGCTACACCTTC
cdr3_aa: CATSGPDREFVYGYTF
j_call: TRBJ1-2
v_call: TRBV15
d_call: TRBD1
clone_size: .

cdr3_nt: TGTGCCAGCAGTTACTCTGGAGGGACTGAAGCTTTCTTT
cdr3_aa: CASSYSGGTEAFF
j_call: TRBJ1-1
v_call: TRBV6-2/TRBV6-3
d_call: .
clone_size: .

cdr3_nt: TGTGCCAGCAGCCGGGACAGGGGGTTTCCCAATGAGCAGTTCTTC
cdr3_aa: CASSRDRGFPNEQFF
j_call: TRBJ2-1
v_call: TRBV3-1/TRBV3-2
d_call: TRBD1
clone_size: .

cdr3_nt: TGTGCCAGTAGTTTCGGGACTAGCGGGGGGGGTTCAGATACGCAGTATTTT
cdr3_aa: CASSFGTSGGGSDTQYF
j_call: TRBJ2-3
v_call: TRBV19
d_call: TRBD2
clone_size: .

cdr3_nt: TGCAGCGCACAGGAAGCAACTAATGAAAAACTGTTTTTT
cdr3_aa: CSAQEATNEKLFF
j_call: TRBJ1-4
v_call: TRBV29-1
d_call: .
clone_size: .

cdr3_nt: TGTGCCAGCAGCTTAACTAGCGGGGGGTTTTCATCCAATGAGCAGTTCTTC
cdr3_aa: CASSLTSGGFSSNEQFF
j_call: TRBJ2-1
v_call: TRBV13
d_call: TRBD2
clone_size: .

cdr3_nt: TGTGCCAGCAGCTCTGGGGGCAGCGGGGCGCCACAAGAGACCCAGTACTTC
cdr3_aa: CASSSGGSGAPQETQYF
j_call: TRBJ2-5
v_call: TRBV3-1/TRBV3-2
d_call: .
clone_size: .

cdr3_nt: TGTGCCAGTAGTATAGTAGCCCTCGGGCAGGCTGGCGGCTACACCTTC
cdr3_aa: CASSIVALGQAGGYTF
j_call: TRBJ1-2
v_call: TRBV19
d_call: .
clone_size: few

cdr3_nt: TGTGCCAGCAGCCCACCCTTAAGAAGTCGGGTCGATTCACCCCTCCACTTT
cdr3_aa: CASSPPLRSRVDSPLHF
j_call: TRBJ1-6
v_call: TRBV5-6
d_call: .
clone_size: .